The 20 T cell receptor beta chains presented below share a single source sample, sequenced in a study of shared clonotypes between healthy human individuals. Terminally differentiated effector memory CD45RA+ cells were left out of the naive CD8 fraction, which was CD45RO-negative and positively selected for CCR7. Measured with immunoSEQ multiplex PCR; TCRdb has only the in-frame clones, and not every one. Of about 2 million clones in the sample, approximately 94% were seen once. Specimen: naive CD8+ T cells sorted from blood. All receptors derive from a man aged 18 to 29 in good health.

This chain uses TRBV5-8 with TRBJ1-2; the D gene is possibly TRBD1 (5 bases). The V and J ends lost 0 bases and 6 bases respectively, with 9 bases between them. The CDR3 loop spans 13 amino acids. Germline V gene lookup returns CDR1 SGHTS and CDR2 YDEGEE. The CDR3 DNA is TGTGCCAGCAGCTTGGCACAGGTAAATGGCTACACCTTC. It specifies CASSLAQVNGYTF.

The table lists this clone with a count of one. This rearrangement joins TRBV6-5 to TRBJ2-1, with 7 positions matching TRBD2. The CDR3 is 15 amino acids. Per the germline V gene, CDR1 is MNHEY and CDR2 is SVGAGI. Trimming took 0 bases from V and 6 from J; bases not matched to a gene: 5. The CDR3 protein is CASSYSAGVLNEQFF. The CDR3 DNA follows: TGTGCCAGCAGTTACTCGGCGGGAGTGCTCAATGAGCAGTTCTTC.

This clone was detected only once. The chain has TRBV18 and TRBJ2-7; TRBD2 matches 7 bases. The CDR3 contains 15 residues. CDR1 is KGHSH and CDR2 is LQKENI in the germline V gene. Trimming removed 3 bases from V and 4 bases from J; junction bases left unmatched: 9. The CDR3, as DNA: TGTGCCAGCTCACCCTGGGACTACCCCTTTTACGAGCAGTACTTC. Its translation is CASSPWDYPFYEQYF.

The chain carries TRBV6-1 and TRBJ2-7; no clear D gene. CDR3 length equals 14 residues. Germline CDR1 is MNHNS and CDR2 is SASEGT. The V and J ends lost 6 bases and 3 bases respectively, with 15 bases between them. For the CDR3, the DNA is TGTGCCAGCAGCCCCGGTGGCAGCCTCTACGAGCAGTACTTC. The encoded protein is CASSPGGSLYEQYF.

CDR3 amino acids: CASSSGGDSTSYEQYF. CDR3 DNA: TGTGCCAGCAGCTCCGGGGGGGACTCCACCTCCTACGAGCAGTACTTC. This sequence joins TRBV7-2 and TRBJ2-7, with 8 bases matching TRBD2. The germline CDR1 and CDR2 sequences are SGHTA and FQGNSA. The CDR3 consists of 16 residues. With V trimmed by 4 bases and J by 0 bases, 8 bases remained unmatched.

A note on this clone: The same CDR3 is also encoded by other DNA sequences in this sample. The chain couples TRBV7-9 to TRBJ2-7; TRBD1 matches 9 bases. This CDR3 has 13 residues. Looked up from germline, CDR1 is SEHNR and CDR2 is FQNEAQ (reference sequence). The trim removed 5 bases at V and 4 bases at J, leaving 3 bases unmatched. The CDR3 region is CASSPGTGYEQYF. In nucleotides, the CDR3 is TGTGCCAGCAGCCCAGGGACAGGGTACGAGCAGTACTTC.

This chain links TRBV9 with TRBJ2-1; possible D gene TRBD2, 5 bases. The CDR3 extends over 15 amino acids. The germline V and J ends were trimmed by 4 bases and 0 bases, with 11 bases remaining between them. Germline loops: CDR1 SGDLS, CDR2 YYNGEE. The CDR3 reads CASSIGGSSYNEQFF. The CDR3 DNA sequence: TGTGCCAGCAGCATAGGAGGTTCCTCCTACAATGAGCAGTTCTTC.

This chain uses TRBV29-1 with TRBJ2-3; 10 nucleotides match TRBD1. There are 13 residues in the CDR3. V gave up 7 bases and J gave up 6 bases; unmatched junction bases: 7. Looked up from germline, CDR1 is SQVTM and CDR2 is ANQGSEA. CDR3 bases: TGCAGCGAGAGACAGGGGGCTGGTGATACGCAGTATTTT. Protein sequence: CSERQGAGDTQYF.

The V and J genes are TRBV5-4 and TRBJ2-1; no definite D call. V lost 0 bases, J lost 6 bases, and 13 bases lay in between. The CDR3 covers 15 residues. Germline V gene sequence: CDR1 SGHNT, CDR2 YYREEE (reference sequence). The CDR3 DNA is TGTGCCAGCAGCTTGGGGGATAACCCACCCAATGAGCAGTTCTTC. Its protein is CASSLGDNPPNEQFF.

The chain employs TRBV28 and TRBJ2-7; possible D gene TRBD2, 5 bases. The germline V gene encodes CDR1 MDHEN and CDR2 SYDVKM. The V and J ends lost 7 bases and 5 bases respectively, with 15 bases between them. The CDR3 is 13 residues long. CDR3 in DNA: TGTGCCAGCACTTCACGGGGTTTCGACGAGCAGTACTTC. It codes for CASTSRGFDEQYF.

Regarding this clone: The sample carries other DNA sequences with the same CDR3. The chain joins TRBV27 to TRBJ2-7; D possibly matches TRBD1 or TRBD2 (5 bases each). V lost 0 bases and J lost 2, with 5 bases in between. The germline V gene encodes CDR1 MNHEY and CDR2 SMNVEV (reference sequence). This CDR3 has 13 amino acids. CDR3 region: CASSLSGPYEQYF. CDR3 DNA sequence: TGTGCCAGCAGTTTATCGGGACCCTACGAGCAGTACTTC.

This clone came up a few times. This chain joins TRBV15 and TRBJ1-5, with TRBD1 as a possible D gene (5 bases). The CDR3 consists of 15 residues. Looked up from germline, CDR1 is LNHNV and CDR2 is YYDKDF (reference sequence). V shed 4 bases and J shed 1 base, with 11 bases lying between them. DNA of the CDR3: TGTGCCACCAGCATTGAGACAGAGAGCAATCAGCCCCAGCATTTT. Translated: CATSIETESNQPQHF.

J is TRBJ2-7 and V is TRBV30, with TRBD1 identical over 8 bases. Looked up from germline, CDR1 is GTSNPN and CDR2 is SVGIG (reference sequence). V lost 2 bases, J lost 2 bases, and 11 bases stayed unmatched. The CDR3 length is 16 residues. CDR3 sequence: CAWSPRSGTGTYEQYF. The CDR3 DNA is TGTGCCTGGAGTCCCAGATCCGGGACAGGCACCTACGAGCAGTACTTC.

Note on this clone: Mismatch with germline at one junction end may stem from a read error. This chain connects TRBV12-5 to TRBJ2-1, with 9 nucleotides matching TRBD1. CDR3 length equals 13 residues. The germline V gene has CDR1 LGHNT and CDR2 FRNRAP. CDR3 in amino acids: CASGLTPGQGQIF. CDR3 in DNA: TGTGCTAGTGGTCTGACGCCGGGACAGGGTCAGATCTTC.

This clone was observed a single time. V gene TRBV11-2 combines with J gene TRBJ2-7; 8 bases align to TRBD2. J gave up 5 bases and V 5 bases, and 8 bases lay outside the gene matches. The CDR3 totals 14 residues. CDR1 is SGHAT and CDR2 is FQNNGV in the germline V gene. In nucleotides, the CDR3 is TGTGCCAGCAGCCCCGGGACTAGTCTCGACGAGCAGTACTTC. It codes for CASSPGTSLDEQYF.

V and J are TRBV7-8 and TRBJ2-2, with D possibly being TRBD2 (6 bases). This CDR3 spans 16 amino acids. CDR1 is SGHVS and CDR2 is FQNEAQ in the germline V gene. Between the trimmed V and J ends, which lost 3 bases and 2 bases, there was a span of 13 bases. CDR3 in DNA: TGTGCCAGCAGCTTGACCCCGGGGGTAAACACCGGGGAGCTGTTTTTT. It translates to CASSLTPGVNTGELFF.

This clone was seen just once. This CDR3 reads CASSDNGEGSYEQYF. In DNA form, the CDR3 reads TGTGCCAGCAGTGACAACGGCGAGGGGTCCTACGAGCAGTACTTC. The chain is built from TRBV2 and TRBJ2-7; D possibly uses TRBD1 or TRBD2 (5 bases each). CDR1 and CDR2 from the germline V gene are SNHLY and FYNNEI. V lost 3 bases, J lost 1 base, and 13 bases lay in between. This CDR3 has 15 residues.

The CDR3 protein is CASGPGTSEGDTQYF. CDR3 coding DNA: TGTGCTAGTGGCCCGGGGACTTCCGAGGGAGATACGCAGTATTTT. The rearrangement links TRBV12-5 to TRBJ2-3; the D gene is possibly TRBD2 (6 bases). The V end was cut by 6 bases, the J end by 5 bases, with 18 bases between. CDR1 is LGHNT, CDR2 FRNRAP, per germline. CDR3 size: 15 residues.

This clone was picked up one time. The chain uses TRBV11-2 and TRBJ2-5; D perhaps matches TRBD2 (5 bases). V lost 4 bases, J lost 0 bases, and 9 bases lay in between. This CDR3 comprises 14 residues. CDR1 SGHAT and CDR2 FQNNGV come from the germline V gene. The CDR3 sequence: CASSSQDYQETQYF. CDR3 sequence (DNA): TGTGCCAGCAGCTCCCAGGACTACCAAGAGACCCAGTACTTC.

This clone was seen just once. The V call is TRBV15, the J call TRBJ2-5; 13 bases are a match to TRBD2. After removal of 3 bases from V and 1 base from J, the junction contained 5 bases not matched to a gene. The CDR3 is 17 amino acids. The V gene's germline CDR1 is LNHNV and CDR2 YYDKDF (reference sequence). The CDR3: CATSRPGLAGAQETQYF. In DNA form, the CDR3 reads TGTGCCACCAGCAGGCCAGGACTAGCGGGAGCCCAAGAGACCCAGTACTTC.